The 30 T cell receptor beta chains below come from one sample, sequenced in a study of T cell responses to AZD1222 COVID-19 vaccine. TCRdb keeps only in-frame clones here, not all; method: immunoSEQ multiplex PCR. In the table there are roughly 200,000 clones, approximately 90% of which are singletons. The sequences come from peripheral blood, collected 28 days after the second AZD1222 dose. The receptors derive from an adult who received the AZD1222 COVID-19 vaccine.

V is TRBV2 and J is TRBJ1-1; D possibly corresponds to TRBD1 (6 bases). Trimming left V 7 bases short and J 4 bases short, with 19 bases between. The CDR3 contains 15 residues. The germline V gene encodes CDR1 SNHLY and CDR2 FYNNEI. The CDR3 coding sequence is TGTGCCAGCACCATACAGGGTATCTCGGGCACTGAAGCTTTCTTT. It encodes CASTIQGISGTEAFF.

This clone was recorded only once. V gene TRBV18 combines with J gene TRBJ2-5; D is unclear. Germline CDR1 reads KGHSH; CDR2 reads LQKENI. This CDR3 has 14 amino acids. V lost 3 bases to trimming and J lost 9 bases, with 17 bases between them. DNA for the CDR3: TGTGCCAGCTCACCGGGATATTTTAAAGGAGCCCAGTACTTC. Amino acid sequence: CASSPGYFKGAQYF.

This clone came up a few times. J is TRBJ2-7 and V is TRBV4-1; 10 bases fit TRBD2. The ends lost 0 bases at V and 6 bases at J; junction bases unmatched: 8. Germline CDR1 is MGHRA and CDR2 is YSYEKL. There are 16 residues in the CDR3. The CDR3 here is CASSQERIAGGFEQYF. The CDR3 bases are TGCGCCAGCAGCCAAGAGAGGATAGCGGGAGGTTTCGAGCAGTACTTC.

V and J are TRBV10-2 and TRBJ2-7; D is ambiguous. V lost 5 bases and J lost 6, with 11 bases in between. The CDR3 contains 12 residues. Germline V CDR1 and CDR2: WSHSY, SAAADI. The CDR3 DNA reads as TGCGCCAGCAGTTTGCGAGTTTCCGAGCAGTACTTC. This codes for CASSLRVSEQYF.

The chain recombines TRBV4-1 with TRBJ1-4, with a possible D match to TRBD1 (5 bases). Germline loops: CDR1 MGHRA, CDR2 YSYEKL. CDR3 length: 17 residues. V lost 0 bases, J lost 8 bases, and 19 bases lay in between. The CDR3: CASSQDHWGRWEEKLFF. CDR3 bases: TGCGCCAGCAGCCAAGACCACTGGGGCAGGTGGGAGGAAAAACTGTTTTTT.

V and J are TRBV7-9 and TRBJ2-7; D unresolved. The CDR3 loop spans 14 amino acids. Trimming pared 7 bases from V and 3 bases from J, leaving 16 bases between. Germline V gene lookup returns CDR1 SEHNR and CDR2 FQNEAQ (reference sequence). As DNA, the CDR3 is TGTGCCAGCACGGCTACCGGCCCCTACTACGAGCAGTACTTC. It translates to CASTATGPYYEQYF.

The chain has TRBV20-1 and TRBJ1-1; D possibly corresponds to TRBD1 (5 bases). The CDR3 has 11 residues. Germline CDR1 is DFQATT and CDR2 is SNEGSKA (reference sequence). In DNA, the CDR3 is TGCAGGACAGACAAGAACACTGAAGCTTTCTTT. Its protein is CRTDKNTEAFF.

The V and J genes are TRBV18 and TRBJ1-5; D is possibly TRBD1 (6 bases). Trimming shortened V by 2 bases and J by 3 bases, and 8 bases separated the two germline ends. Germline V lookup: CDR1 KGHSH, CDR2 LQKENI. This CDR3 region has 14 residues. The CDR3 is CASSPNRVNQPQHF. In DNA, the CDR3 is TGTGCCAGCTCACCAAACAGGGTCAATCAGCCCCAGCATTTT.

This sequence joins TRBV11-2 and TRBJ2-2; possibly TRBD2 for D (7 bases). Germline CDR1 SGHAT, CDR2 FQNNGV. Trimming cost V 5 bases and J 4 bases, with 23 bases left between them. The CDR3 totals 18 residues. The CDR3 DNA follows: TGTGCCAGCAGCCCCAGGCGTGGGGGGGCGCGTGGCACCGGGGAGCTGTTTTTT. It translates to CASSPRRGGARGTGELFF.

The rearrangement links TRBV6-5 to TRBJ2-1; the D gene could be TRBD1 or TRBD2 (8 bases each). The CDR3 runs 15 residues. The V gene lost 8 bases and the J gene lost 3 bases, with 17 bases spanning the gap. Per germline, CDR1 MNHEY and CDR2 SVGAGI. CDR3 region: CASRPGGTGYNEQFF. CDR3 coding DNA: TGTGCCAGCCGACCGGGGGGGACAGGCTACAATGAGCAGTTCTTC.

CDR3 in DNA: TGCGCCAGCACTCTGACTAGCGGCTACAATGAGCAGTTCTTC. Encoded protein: CASTLTSGYNEQFF. The chain combines TRBV5-1 with TRBJ2-1; 9 bases line up with TRBD2. In germline, CDR1 is SGHRS, CDR2 YFSETQ. The junction had 4 bases not matched to a gene; V was cut back by 6 bases and J by 3 bases. The CDR3 contains 14 residues.

The V and J genes are TRBV5-1 and TRBJ2-3, with unresolved D. The germline V gene encodes CDR1 SGHRS and CDR2 YFSETQ. There are 13 residues in the CDR3. The germline V and J ends were trimmed by 2 bases and 4 bases, with 8 bases remaining between them. The DNA of the CDR3 is TGCGCCAGCAGCTTCCCTAGGGCAGATACGCAGTATTTT. Translated, it gives CASSFPRADTQYF. The complete variable domain, with remaining parts taken from reference TRBV5-1 and TRBJ2-3, reads KAGVTQTPRYLIKTRGQQVTLSCSPISGHRSVSWYQQTPGQGLQFLFEYFSETQRNKGNFPGRFSGRQFSNSRSEMNVSTLELGDSALYLCASSFPRADTQYFGPGTRLTVL.

This sequence joins TRBV12-5 and TRBJ2-3; no clear D. The V gene lost 0 bases and the J gene lost 1 base, with 5 bases spanning the gap. Germline lookup yields CDR1 LGHNT and CDR2 FRNRAP. This CDR3 has 14 amino acids. The CDR3 bases are TGTGCTAGTGGTTTGGTAGGAGGCACAGATACGCAGTATTTT. Protein: CASGLVGGTDTQYF.

CDR3 DNA sequence: TGTGCCAGCAGCTTTCTAGCGGGAGTGGGGTACAATGAGCAGTTCTTC. Amino acids: CASSFLAGVGYNEQFF. This sequence joins TRBV7-3 and TRBJ2-1; TRBD2 matches 10 bases. This CDR3 is 16 amino acids long. Germline CDR1 SGHTA, CDR2 FQGTGA. J lost 4 bases, V lost 3 bases, and 6 bases had no gene match.

The chain is built from TRBV18 and TRBJ1-6, with D uncertain. The ends were cut back, 6 bases at V and 7 bases at J, with 16 bases in the middle. In germline, CDR1 is KGHSH, CDR2 LQKENI. The CDR3 loop spans 15 amino acids. CDR3 loop: CASSPGAGENSPLHF. CDR3 nucleotide sequence: TGTGCCAGCTCCCCCGGCGCTGGGGAAAATTCACCCCTCCACTTT.

This clone was observed once. The genes are TRBV18 and TRBJ1-1, with D possibly being TRBD1 (6 bases). The germline CDR1 and CDR2 sequences are KGHSH and LQKENI. This CDR3 has 16 amino acids. With 4 bases removed from V and 0 bases from J, the gap between germline ends came to 15 bases. CDR3 region: CASSLGGQTMNTEAFF. In DNA, the CDR3 is TGTGCCAGCTCACTCGGGGGGCAGACTATGAACACTGAAGCTTTCTTT.

The V and J genes are TRBV4-1 and TRBJ2-7; D might be TRBD1 (6 bases). Trimming took off 3 bases at V and 0 bases at J, with 9 bases between the two ends. This CDR3 is built from 14 residues. Per the germline V gene, CDR1 is MGHRA and CDR2 is YSYEKL. In nucleotides, the CDR3 is TGCGCCAGCAGCCAGGGGGCGGGCTCCTACGAGCAGTACTTC. It codes for CASSQGAGSYEQYF.

This rearrangement joins TRBV5-4 to TRBJ2-7; 9 positions match TRBD2. Trimming cost V 0 bases and J 3 bases; bases outside gene matches: 7. Germline CDR1 reads SGHNT; CDR2 reads YYREEE (reference sequence). The CDR3 contains 16 residues. This CDR3 is CASSLDRGTSSYEQYF. CDR3 coding DNA: TGTGCCAGCAGCTTGGATCGGGGGACTAGCAGCTACGAGCAGTACTTC.

The rearrangement uses TRBV9 and TRBJ2-3; D remains ambiguous. The CDR3 contains 16 residues. V dropped 0 bases and J dropped 0 bases, with 11 bases sitting between them. Germline-derived CDR1 and CDR2 are SGDLS and YYNGEE. The DNA of the CDR3 is TGTGCCAGCAGCGTAGCGTGGTCTCCTAGCACAGATACGCAGTATTTT. Encoded protein: CASSVAWSPSTDTQYF.

The V and J genes are TRBV4-1 and TRBJ2-1, with a possible D match to TRBD1 (5 bases). Per germline, CDR1 MGHRA and CDR2 YSYEKL. Trimming removed 1 base at V and 0 bases at J, with 7 bases between. The CDR3 is 15 residues long. CDR3 residues: CASSQGQSSYNEQFF. The CDR3, as DNA: TGCGCCAGCAGCCAAGGACAGAGCTCCTACAATGAGCAGTTCTTC.

The chain has TRBV7-9 and TRBJ2-5; D is unclear. Germline V lookup: CDR1 SEHNR, CDR2 FQNEAQ (reference sequence). With 2 bases removed from V and 1 base from J, the gap between germline ends came to 8 bases. The CDR3 has 14 amino acids. The CDR3 region has the DNA TGTGCCAGCAGCTTAAACTCGCTCCAAGAGACCCAGTACTTC. Its translation is CASSLNSLQETQYF. The full variable domain, in which reference TRBV7-9 and TRBJ2-5 provide the parts outside the CDR3, is DTGVSQNPRHKITKRGQNVTFRCDPISEHNRLYWYRQTLGQGPEFLTYFQNEAQLEKSRLLSDRFSAERPKGSFSTLEIQRTEQGDSAMYLCASSLNSLQETQYFGPGTRLLVL.

The chain employs TRBV9 and TRBJ2-7; no reliable D call. The V end lost 3 bases, the J end lost 2 bases, and 9 bases lay between the germline ends. Germline V gives CDR1 SGDLS, CDR2 YYNGEE. The CDR3 runs 13 residues. The chain's CDR3 is CASSGPYPYEQYF. CDR3 DNA sequence: TGTGCCAGCAGCGGACCTTATCCCTACGAGCAGTACTTC. Combining the CDR3 with reference TRBV9 and TRBJ2-7 gives the whole variable domain DSGVTQTPKHLITATGQRVTLRCSPRSGDLSVYWYQQSLDQGLQFLIQYYNGEERAKGNILERFSAQQFPDLHSELNLSSLELGDSALYFCASSGPYPYEQYFGPGTRLTVT.

The chain recombines TRBV9 with TRBJ1-2; no firm D call. CDR3 length: 11 amino acids. The germline gives CDR1 SGDLS, CDR2 YYNGEE. The V end was cut by 3 bases, the J end by 8 bases, with 8 bases between. CDR3 nucleotide sequence: TGTGCCAGCAGCGGAATAGGCGGCTACACCTTC. Its translation: CASSGIGGYTF.

This clone has only a few counts. The chain links TRBV3-1 (or the pseudogene TRBV3-2) to TRBJ1-2; the match to TRBD1 covers 7 bases. Losses at the gene ends were 5 bases for V and 2 bases for J; bases not matched to a gene: 8. Germline CDR1 LGHDT, CDR2 YNNKEL (reference sequence). The CDR3 length is 15 residues. CDR3 sequence reads: CASSSWDSDNYGYTF. As DNA, the CDR3 is TGTGCCAGCAGCTCGTGGGACAGTGACAACTATGGCTACACCTTC.

This rearrangement joins TRBV9 to TRBJ2-6; weak D call: TRBD2 (5 bases). CDR3 length: 18 residues. The ends were cut back, 0 bases at V and 2 bases at J, with 15 bases in the middle. The germline CDR1 and CDR2 sequences are SGDLS and YYNGEE. CDR3 bases: TGTGCCAGCAGCGTAGAGAGGATGAGAGGGACTGGGGCCAACGTCCTGACTTTC. Protein sequence: CASSVERMRGTGANVLTF.

The genes are TRBV5-8 and TRBJ1-2, with D tentatively TRBD1 (6 bases). Germline loops: CDR1 SGHTS, CDR2 YDEGEE. Trimming left V 3 bases short and J 4 bases short, with 13 bases between. The CDR3 sequence is 14 residues long. The CDR3 region has the DNA TGTGCCAGCAGCTCCCTACAGGGCGGCTATGGCTACACCTTC. This codes for CASSSLQGGYGYTF.

This clone was detected once. This chain joins TRBV2 and TRBJ2-7; 8 bases map to TRBD1. The V and J ends lost 3 bases and 2 bases, in that order; junction bases with no gene match: 12. This CDR3 region has 17 residues. Germline-derived CDR1 and CDR2 are SNHLY and FYNNEI. The CDR3 loop is CASSEPRLRDRTYEQYF. CDR3 in DNA: TGTGCCAGCAGTGAGCCACGACTCCGGGACAGGACCTACGAGCAGTACTTC. Filled out from reference TRBV2 and TRBJ2-7, the complete variable domain reads EPEVTQTPSHQVTQMGQEVILRCVPISNHLYFYWYRQILGQKVEFLVSFYNNEISEKSEIFDDQFSVERPDGSNFTLKIRSTKLEDSAMYFCASSEPRLRDRTYEQYFGPGTRLTVT.

This clone was detected only a few times. This chain joins TRBV6-2 or TRBV6-3 and TRBJ2-1; 10 positions match TRBD2. V was pared by 3 bases and J by 8 bases, with 13 bases of the junction left unmatched. Germline V CDR1 and CDR2: MNHEY, SVGEGT. This CDR3 region has 17 residues. The CDR3: CASSYVIAGGPRDEQFF. The CDR3 bases are TGTGCCAGCAGTTATGTAATAGCGGGGGGCCCCCGGGATGAGCAGTTCTTC.

This sequence joins TRBV5-6 and TRBJ2-7; the match to TRBD1 covers 7 bases. The junction had 14 bases not matched to a gene; V was cut back by 2 bases and J by 6 bases. The V gene's germline CDR1 is SGHDT and CDR2 YYEEEE. CDR3 length: 16 residues. The CDR3 DNA reads as TGTGCCAGCAGCTTTGCGGGCACAGGGGTTCCCTTCGAGCAGTACTTC. This encodes CASSFAGTGVPFEQYF.

The chain carries TRBV6-4 and TRBJ1-6; maybe TRBD1 (5 bases). Germline CDR1 reads MRHNA; CDR2 reads SNTAGT. The V and J ends lost 8 bases and 12 bases respectively, with 38 bases between them. CDR3 length: 20 residues. The CDR3 DNA is TGTGCCAGCCCGAACCAAAACCCGACTAGTCAGGTGGATGGGGCTCTACCCCTCCACTTT. Its protein is CASPNQNPTSQVDGALPLHF.